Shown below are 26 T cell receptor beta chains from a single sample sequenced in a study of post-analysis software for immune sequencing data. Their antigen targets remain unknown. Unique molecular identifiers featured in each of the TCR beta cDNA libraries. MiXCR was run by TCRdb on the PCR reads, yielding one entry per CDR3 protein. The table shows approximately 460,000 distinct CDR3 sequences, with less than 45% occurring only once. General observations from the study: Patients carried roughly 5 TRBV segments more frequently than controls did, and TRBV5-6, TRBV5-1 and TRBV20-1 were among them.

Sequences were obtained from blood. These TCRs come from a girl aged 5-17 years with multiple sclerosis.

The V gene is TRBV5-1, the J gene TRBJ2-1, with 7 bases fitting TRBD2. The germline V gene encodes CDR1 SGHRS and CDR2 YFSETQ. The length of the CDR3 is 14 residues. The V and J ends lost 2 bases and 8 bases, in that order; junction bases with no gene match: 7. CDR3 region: CASSFRDYGDEQFF. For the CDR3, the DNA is TGCGCCAGCAGCTTCCGGGACTATGGCGATGAGCAGTTCTTC.

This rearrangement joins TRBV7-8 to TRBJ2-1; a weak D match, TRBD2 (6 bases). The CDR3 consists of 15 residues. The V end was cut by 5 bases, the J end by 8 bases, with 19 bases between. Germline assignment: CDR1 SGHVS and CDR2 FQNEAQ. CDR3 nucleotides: TGTGCCAGCAGCCCCCCGGGAGTGGGAGGCGATGAGCAGTTCTTC. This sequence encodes CASSPPGVGGDEQFF.

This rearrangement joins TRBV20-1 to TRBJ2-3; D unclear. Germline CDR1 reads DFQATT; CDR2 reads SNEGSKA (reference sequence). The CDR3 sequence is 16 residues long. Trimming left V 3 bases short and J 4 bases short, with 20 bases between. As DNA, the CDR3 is TGCAGTGCTAGGTCTCTACGCTCCGATTCATCAGATACGCAGTATTTT. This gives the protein CSARSLRSDSSDTQYF.

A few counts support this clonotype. Here the CDR3 DNA reads TGTGCCAGCAGTTCCGGGACAGGAACAAACTATGGCTACACCTTC. Translation: CASSSGTGTNYGYTF. The chain uses TRBV28 and TRBJ1-2, with TRBD1 matching over 8 bases. The CDR3 is 15 residues long. Per the germline V gene, CDR1 is MDHEN and CDR2 is SYDVKM. The V and J ends lost 4 bases and 2 bases, in that order; junction bases with no gene match: 6.

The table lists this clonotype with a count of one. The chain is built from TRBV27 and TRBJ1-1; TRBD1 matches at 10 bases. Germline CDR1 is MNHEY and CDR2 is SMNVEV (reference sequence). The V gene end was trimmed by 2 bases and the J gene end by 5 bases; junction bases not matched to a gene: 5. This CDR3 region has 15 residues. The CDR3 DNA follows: TGTGCCAGCAGTTTAACAGACAGGGGGCCTACTGAAGCTTTCTTT. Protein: CASSLTDRGPTEAFF.

CDR3 region: CASSSPGWADTQYF. CDR3 bases: TGTGCCAGCAGTTCCCCCGGTTGGGCAGATACGCAGTATTTT. The chain employs TRBV27 and TRBJ2-3, with D unresolved. Per germline, CDR1 MNHEY and CDR2 SMNVEV (reference sequence). The CDR3 spans 14 residues. Trimming shortened V by 4 bases and J by 4 bases, and 12 bases separated the two germline ends.

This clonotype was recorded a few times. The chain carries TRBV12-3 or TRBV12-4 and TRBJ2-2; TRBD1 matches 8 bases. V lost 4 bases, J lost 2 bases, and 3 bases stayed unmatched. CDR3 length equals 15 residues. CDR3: CASSSGQGNTGELFF. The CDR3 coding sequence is TGTGCCAGCAGTTCAGGACAGGGTAACACCGGGGAGCTGTTTTTT.

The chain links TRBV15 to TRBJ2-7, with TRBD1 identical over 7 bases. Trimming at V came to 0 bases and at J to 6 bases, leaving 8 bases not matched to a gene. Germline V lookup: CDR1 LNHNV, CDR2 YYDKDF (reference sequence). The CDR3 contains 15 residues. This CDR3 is CATSRDTRTGGEQYF. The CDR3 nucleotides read TGTGCCACCAGCAGAGATACCCGGACAGGCGGCGAGCAGTACTTC.

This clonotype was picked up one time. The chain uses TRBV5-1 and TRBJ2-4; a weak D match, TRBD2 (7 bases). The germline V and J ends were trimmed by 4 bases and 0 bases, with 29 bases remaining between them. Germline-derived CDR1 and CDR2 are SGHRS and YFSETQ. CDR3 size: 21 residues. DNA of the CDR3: TGCGCCAGCAGCCAAAGCGGGGTTTACAGGGCGCAGTATCTAGCCAAAAACATTCAGTACTTC. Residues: CASSQSGVYRAQYLAKNIQYF.

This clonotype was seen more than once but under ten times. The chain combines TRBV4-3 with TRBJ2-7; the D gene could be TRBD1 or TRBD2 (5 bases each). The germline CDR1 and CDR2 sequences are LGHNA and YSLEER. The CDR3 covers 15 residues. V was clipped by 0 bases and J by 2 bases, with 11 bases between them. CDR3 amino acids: CASSQDIGGTYEQYF. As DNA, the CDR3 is TGCGCCAGCAGCCAAGATATTGGGGGTACCTACGAGCAGTACTTC.

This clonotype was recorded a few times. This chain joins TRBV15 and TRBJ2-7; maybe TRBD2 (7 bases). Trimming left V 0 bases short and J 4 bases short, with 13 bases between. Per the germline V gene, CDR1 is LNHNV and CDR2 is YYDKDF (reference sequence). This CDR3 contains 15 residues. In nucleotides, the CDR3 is TGTGCCACCAGCAGAGAGGGGGCTAGCGGATACGAGCAGTACTTC. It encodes CATSREGASGYEQYF.

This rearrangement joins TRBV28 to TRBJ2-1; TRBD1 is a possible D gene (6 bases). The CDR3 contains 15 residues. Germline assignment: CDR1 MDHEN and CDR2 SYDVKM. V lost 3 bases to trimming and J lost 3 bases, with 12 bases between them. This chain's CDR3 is CASSFRPGDYNEQFF. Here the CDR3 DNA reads TGTGCCAGCAGTTTTAGGCCAGGGGACTACAATGAGCAGTTCTTC.

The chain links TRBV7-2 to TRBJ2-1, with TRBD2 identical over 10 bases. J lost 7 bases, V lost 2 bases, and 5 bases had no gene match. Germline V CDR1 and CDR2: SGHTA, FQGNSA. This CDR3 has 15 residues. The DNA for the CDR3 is TGTGCCAGCAGCTTATTCCTAGCGGGAGAGAATGAGCAGTTCTTC. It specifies CASSLFLAGENEQFF.

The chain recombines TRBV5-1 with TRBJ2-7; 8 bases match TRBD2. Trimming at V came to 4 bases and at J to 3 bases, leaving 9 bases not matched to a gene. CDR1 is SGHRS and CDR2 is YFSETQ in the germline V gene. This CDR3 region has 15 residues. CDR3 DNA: TGCGCCAGCAGCCCTTCCGGGACTAGTGTCTACGAGCAGTACTTC. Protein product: CASSPSGTSVYEQYF.

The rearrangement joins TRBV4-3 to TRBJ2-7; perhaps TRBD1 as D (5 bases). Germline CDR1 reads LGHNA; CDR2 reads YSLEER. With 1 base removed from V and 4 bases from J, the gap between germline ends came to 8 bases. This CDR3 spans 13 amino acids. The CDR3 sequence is CASSQGRQYEQYF. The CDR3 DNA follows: TGCGCCAGCAGCCAAGGCCGACAGTACGAGCAGTACTTC.

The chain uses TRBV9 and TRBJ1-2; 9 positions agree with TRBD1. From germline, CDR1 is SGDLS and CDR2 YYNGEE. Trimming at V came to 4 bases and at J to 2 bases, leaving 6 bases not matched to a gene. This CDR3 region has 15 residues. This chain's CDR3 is CASSSPDRGNYGYTF. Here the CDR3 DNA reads TGTGCCAGCAGCTCCCCGGACAGGGGCAACTATGGCTACACCTTC.

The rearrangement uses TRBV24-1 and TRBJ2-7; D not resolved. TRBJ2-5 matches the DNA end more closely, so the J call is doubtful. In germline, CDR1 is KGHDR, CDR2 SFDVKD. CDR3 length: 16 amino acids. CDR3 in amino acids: CATSDPASDALETQYF. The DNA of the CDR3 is TGTGCCACCAGTGACCCGGCGAGCGACGCCCTCGAGACCCAGTACTTC.

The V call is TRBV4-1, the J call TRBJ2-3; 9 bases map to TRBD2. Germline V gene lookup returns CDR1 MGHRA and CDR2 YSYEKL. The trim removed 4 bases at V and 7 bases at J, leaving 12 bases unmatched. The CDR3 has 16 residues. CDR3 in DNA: TGCGCCAGCAGCCTGACTAGCGGAGATATTCGTTATACGCAGTATTTT. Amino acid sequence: CASSLTSGDIRYTQYF.

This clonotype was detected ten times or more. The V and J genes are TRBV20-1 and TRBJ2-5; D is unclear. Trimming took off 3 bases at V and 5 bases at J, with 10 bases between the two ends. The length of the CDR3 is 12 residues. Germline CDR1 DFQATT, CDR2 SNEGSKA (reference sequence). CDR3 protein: CSASQVAETQYF. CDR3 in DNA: TGCAGTGCTAGTCAAGTTGCGGAGACCCAGTACTTC.

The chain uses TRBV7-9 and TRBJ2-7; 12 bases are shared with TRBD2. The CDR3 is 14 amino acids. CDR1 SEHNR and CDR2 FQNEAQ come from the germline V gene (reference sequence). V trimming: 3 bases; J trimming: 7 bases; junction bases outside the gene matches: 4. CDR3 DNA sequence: TGTGCCAGCAGCTTGACTAGCGGGAGCCGGGAGCAGTACTTC. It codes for CASSLTSGSREQYF.

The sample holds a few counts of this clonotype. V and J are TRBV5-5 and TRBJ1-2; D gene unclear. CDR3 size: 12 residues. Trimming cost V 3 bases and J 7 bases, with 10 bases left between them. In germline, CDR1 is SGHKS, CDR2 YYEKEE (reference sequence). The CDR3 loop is CASSSPVGGYTF. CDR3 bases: TGTGCCAGCAGCTCACCCGTAGGTGGCTACACCTTC.

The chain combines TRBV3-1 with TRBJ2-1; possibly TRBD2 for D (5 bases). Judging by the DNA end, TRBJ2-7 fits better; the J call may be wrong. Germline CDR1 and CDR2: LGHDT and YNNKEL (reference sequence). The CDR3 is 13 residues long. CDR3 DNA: TGTGCCAGCAGCCAAGATCGCCTAGCTGAGCAGTACTTC. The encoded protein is CASSQDRLAEQYF.

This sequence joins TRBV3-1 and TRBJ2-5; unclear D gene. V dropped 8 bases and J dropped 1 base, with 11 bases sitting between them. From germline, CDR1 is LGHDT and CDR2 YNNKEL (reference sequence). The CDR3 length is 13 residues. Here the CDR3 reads CASCERSQETQYF. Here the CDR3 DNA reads TGTGCCAGCTGCGAACGGTCCCAAGAGACCCAGTACTTC.

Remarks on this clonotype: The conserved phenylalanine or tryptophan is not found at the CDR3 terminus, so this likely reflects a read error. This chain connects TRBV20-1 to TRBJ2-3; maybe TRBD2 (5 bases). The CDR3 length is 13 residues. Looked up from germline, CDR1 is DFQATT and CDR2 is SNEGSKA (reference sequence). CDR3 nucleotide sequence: TGCAGGCCCCCTAGCCTTAGCACAGATACGCAGTATTGT. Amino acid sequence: CRPPSLSTDTQYC.

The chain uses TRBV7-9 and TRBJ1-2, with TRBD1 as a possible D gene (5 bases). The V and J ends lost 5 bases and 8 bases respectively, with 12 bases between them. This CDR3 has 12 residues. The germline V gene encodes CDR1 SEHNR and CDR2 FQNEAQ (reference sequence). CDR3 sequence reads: CASSDTGGGYTF. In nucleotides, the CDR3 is TGTGCCAGCAGCGACACAGGTGGAGGCTACACCTTC.

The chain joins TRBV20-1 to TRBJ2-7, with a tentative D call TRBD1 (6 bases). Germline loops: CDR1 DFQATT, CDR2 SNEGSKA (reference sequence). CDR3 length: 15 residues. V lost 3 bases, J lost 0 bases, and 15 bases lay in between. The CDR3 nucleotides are TGCAGTGCTAGGGGACAACTCAAAACCTCCTACGAGCAGTACTTC. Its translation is CSARGQLKTSYEQYF.